This T cell receptor (beta chain) appears in the sequencing data of a study of OX40 agonist ivuxolimab in advanced cancers. Study-level information: Three patients showed partial responses: one hepatocellular carcinoma and two cutaneous melanoma cases.

Findings and limits, study-wide: More expanded clones were seen, on average, in CD8+ T cells than in CD4+. Clonal expansion was seen in CD4+ and CD8+ blood T cells by week 6 at 0.1 to 3.0 mg/kg.

Clones were read by immunoSEQ multiplex PCR, and TCRdb kept only the in-frame ones, dropping some. This sample carries 77,000 or so clones, around nine tenths of them seen once, and the ten largest clones take over 0.75%. Samples were taken at baseline and on day 1 of cycles 4 and 7. Turning to this clone: Its antigen is still unknown.

The germline CDR1 and CDR2 sequences are LGHNA and YNFKEQ. This CDR3 has 17 residues. The V gene end was trimmed by 3 bases and the J gene end by 0 bases; junction bases not matched to a gene: 7. The rearrangement uses TRBV4-2 and TRBJ1-1; 10 bases map to TRBD1. The clonotype was recovered from an adult with an advanced solid tumor such as melanoma, head and neck, liver or kidney cancer. This specimen was CD4+ or CD8+ T cells sorted from blood, taken in a trial of the OX40 agonist ivuxolimab. The CDR3 region is CASSQMGQGRMNTEAFF. The CDR3 DNA follows: TGTGCCAGCAGCCAGATGGGACAGGGGCGGATGAACACTGAAGCTTTCTTT.